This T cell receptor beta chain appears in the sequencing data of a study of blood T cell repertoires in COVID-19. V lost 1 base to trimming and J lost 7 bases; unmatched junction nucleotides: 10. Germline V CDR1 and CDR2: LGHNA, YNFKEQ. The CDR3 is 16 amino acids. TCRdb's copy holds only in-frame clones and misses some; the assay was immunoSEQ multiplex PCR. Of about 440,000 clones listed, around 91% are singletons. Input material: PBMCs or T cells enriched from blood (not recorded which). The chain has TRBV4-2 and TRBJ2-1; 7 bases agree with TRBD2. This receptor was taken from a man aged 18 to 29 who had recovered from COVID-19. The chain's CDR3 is CASSQVGEAGRNEQFF. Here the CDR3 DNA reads TGTGCCAGCAGCCAAGTGGGGGAAGCGGGAAGGAATGAGCAGTTCTTC.